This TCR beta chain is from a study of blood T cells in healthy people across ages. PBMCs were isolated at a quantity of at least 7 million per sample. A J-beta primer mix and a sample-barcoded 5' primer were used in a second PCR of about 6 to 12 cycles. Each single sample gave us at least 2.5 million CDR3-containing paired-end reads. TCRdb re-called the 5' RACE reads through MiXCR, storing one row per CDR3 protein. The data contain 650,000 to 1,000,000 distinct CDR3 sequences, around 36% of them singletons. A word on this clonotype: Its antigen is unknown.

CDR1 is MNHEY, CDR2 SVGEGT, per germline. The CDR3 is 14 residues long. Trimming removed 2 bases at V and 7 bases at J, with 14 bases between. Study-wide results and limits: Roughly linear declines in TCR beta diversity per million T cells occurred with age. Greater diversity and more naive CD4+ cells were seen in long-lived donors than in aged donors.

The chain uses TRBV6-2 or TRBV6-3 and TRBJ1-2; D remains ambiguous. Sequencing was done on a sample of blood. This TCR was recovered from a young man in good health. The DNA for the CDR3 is TGTGCCAGCAGTTACGAGGGCGAAATAGGTGGCTACACCTTC. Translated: CASSYEGEIGGYTF.